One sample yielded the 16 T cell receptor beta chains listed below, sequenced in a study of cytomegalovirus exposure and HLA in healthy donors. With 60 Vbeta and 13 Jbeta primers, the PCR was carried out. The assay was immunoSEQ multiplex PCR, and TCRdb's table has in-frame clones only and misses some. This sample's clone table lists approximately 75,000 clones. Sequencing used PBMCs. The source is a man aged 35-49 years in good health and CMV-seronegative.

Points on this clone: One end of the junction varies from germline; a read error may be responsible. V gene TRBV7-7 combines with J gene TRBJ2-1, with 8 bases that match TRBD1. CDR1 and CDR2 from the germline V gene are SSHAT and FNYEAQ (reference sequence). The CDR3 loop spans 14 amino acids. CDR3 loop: CASSSTGTGGEQFF. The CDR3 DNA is TGTGCTAGCAGCTCGACCGGGACAGGAGGCGAGCAGTTCTTC.

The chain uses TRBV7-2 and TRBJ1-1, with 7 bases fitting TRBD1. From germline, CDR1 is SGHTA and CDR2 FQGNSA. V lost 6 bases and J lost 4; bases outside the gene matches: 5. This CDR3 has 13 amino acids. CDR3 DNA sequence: TGTGCCAGCAGACCAGACAGGGTCACTGAAGCTTTCTTT. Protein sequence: CASRPDRVTEAFF.

The chain's CDR3 is CASSPPGASTDTQYF. DNA of the CDR3: TGTGCCAGCAGCCCCCCAGGGGCTAGCACAGATACGCAGTATTTT. The J gene is TRBJ2-3, the V gene TRBV6-6; D is perhaps TRBD1 (6 bases). The germline gives CDR1 MNHNY, CDR2 SVGAGI (reference sequence). Trimming removed 6 bases from V and 0 bases from J, with 13 bases in between. This CDR3 has 15 amino acids.

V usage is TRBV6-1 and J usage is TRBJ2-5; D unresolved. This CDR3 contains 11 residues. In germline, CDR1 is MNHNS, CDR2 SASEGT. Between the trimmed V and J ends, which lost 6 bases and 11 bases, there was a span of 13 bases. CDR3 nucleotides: TGTGCCAGCAGGATCTACTTGGAGCAGTACTTC. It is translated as CASRIYLEQYF.

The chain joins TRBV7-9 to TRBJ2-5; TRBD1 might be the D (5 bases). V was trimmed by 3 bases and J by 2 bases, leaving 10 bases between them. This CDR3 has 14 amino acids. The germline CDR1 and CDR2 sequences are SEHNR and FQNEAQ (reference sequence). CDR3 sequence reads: CASSLYRTQETQYF. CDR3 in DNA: TGTGCCAGCAGCTTGTACAGGACGCAAGAGACCCAGTACTTC. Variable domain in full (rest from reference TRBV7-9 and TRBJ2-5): DTGVSQNPRHKITKRGQNVTFRCDPISEHNRLYWYRQTLGQGPEFLTYFQNEAQLEKSRLLSDRFSAERPKGSFSTLEIQRTEQGDSAMYLCASSLYRTQETQYFGPGTRLLVL.

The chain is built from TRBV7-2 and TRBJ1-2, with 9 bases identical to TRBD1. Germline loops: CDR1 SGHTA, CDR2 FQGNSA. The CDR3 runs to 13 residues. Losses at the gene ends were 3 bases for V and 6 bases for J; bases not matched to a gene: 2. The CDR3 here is CASSFRTGDGYTF. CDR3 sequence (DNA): TGTGCCAGCAGCTTTAGGACAGGGGATGGCTACACCTTC. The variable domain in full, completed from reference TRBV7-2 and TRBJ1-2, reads GAGVSQSPSNKVTEKGKDVELRCDPISGHTALYWYRQSLGQGLEFLIYFQGNSAPDKSGLPSDRFSAERTGGSVSTLTIQRTQQEDSAVYLCASSFRTGDGYTFGSGTRLTVV.

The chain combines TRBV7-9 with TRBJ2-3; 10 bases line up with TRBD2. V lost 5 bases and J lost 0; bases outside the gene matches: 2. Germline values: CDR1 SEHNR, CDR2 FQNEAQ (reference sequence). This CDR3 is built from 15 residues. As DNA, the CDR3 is TGTGCCAGCAGCACGACTAGCGGGAGCACAGATACGCAGTATTTT. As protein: CASSTTSGSTDTQYF.

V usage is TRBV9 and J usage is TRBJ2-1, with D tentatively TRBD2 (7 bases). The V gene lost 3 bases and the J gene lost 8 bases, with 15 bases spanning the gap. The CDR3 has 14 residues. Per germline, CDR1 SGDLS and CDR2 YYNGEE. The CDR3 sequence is CASSATGGGHEQFF. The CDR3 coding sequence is TGTGCCAGCAGCGCTACCGGCGGGGGCCATGAGCAGTTCTTC.

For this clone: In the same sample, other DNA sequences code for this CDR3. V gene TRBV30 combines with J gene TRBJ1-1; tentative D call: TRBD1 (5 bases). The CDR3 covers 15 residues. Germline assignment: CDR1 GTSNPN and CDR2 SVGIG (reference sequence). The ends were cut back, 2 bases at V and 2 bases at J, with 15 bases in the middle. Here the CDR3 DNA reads TGTGCCTGGAGTCTAACAGGAAGGGGAAACACTGAAGCTTTCTTT. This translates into CAWSLTGRGNTEAFF.

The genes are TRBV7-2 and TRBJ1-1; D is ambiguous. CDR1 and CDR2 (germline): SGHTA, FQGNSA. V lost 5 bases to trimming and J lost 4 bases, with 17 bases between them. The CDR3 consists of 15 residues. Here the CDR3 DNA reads TGTGCCAGCAGCCCTCCGCCCGGTACGGGCACTGAAGCTTTCTTT. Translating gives CASSPPPGTGTEAFF.

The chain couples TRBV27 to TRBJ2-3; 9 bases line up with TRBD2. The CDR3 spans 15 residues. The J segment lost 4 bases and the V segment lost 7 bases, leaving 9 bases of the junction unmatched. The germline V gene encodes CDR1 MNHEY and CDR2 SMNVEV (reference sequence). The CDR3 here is CASIDRGGASDTQYF. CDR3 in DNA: TGTGCCAGCATTGATCGCGGGGGGGCCTCAGATACGCAGTATTTT.

The CDR3 region has the DNA TGCGCCAGCAGCGACGGGGGCCTAGACAGGGAGGCACCCCTCCACTTT. Translating it yields CASSDGGLDREAPLHF. This chain connects TRBV5-1 to TRBJ1-6, with 7 bases that match TRBD1. Unmatched junction bases numbered 15, after V lost 4 bases and J lost 11 bases. This CDR3 region has 16 residues. The germline gives CDR1 SGHRS, CDR2 YFSETQ. Variable domain in full (rest from reference TRBV5-1 and TRBJ1-6): KAGVTQTPRYLIKTRGQQVTLSCSPISGHRSVSWYQQTPGQGLQFLFEYFSETQRNKGNFPGRFSGRQFSNSRSEMNVSTLELGDSALYLCASSDGGLDREAPLHFGNGTRLTVT.

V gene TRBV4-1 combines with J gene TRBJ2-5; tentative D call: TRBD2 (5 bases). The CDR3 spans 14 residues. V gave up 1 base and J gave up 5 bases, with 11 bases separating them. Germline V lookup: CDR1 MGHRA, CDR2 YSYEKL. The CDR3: CASSQVLALETQYF. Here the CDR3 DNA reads TGCGCCAGCAGCCAAGTTCTAGCTTTGGAGACCCAGTACTTC.

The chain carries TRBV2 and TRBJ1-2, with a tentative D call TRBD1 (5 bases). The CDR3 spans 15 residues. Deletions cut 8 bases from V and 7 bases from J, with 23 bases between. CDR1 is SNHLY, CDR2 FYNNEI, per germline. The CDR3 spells CASGAGGSGGSGYTF. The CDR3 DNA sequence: TGTGCCAGCGGCGCCGGGGGGTCCGGGGGTAGTGGCTACACCTTC.

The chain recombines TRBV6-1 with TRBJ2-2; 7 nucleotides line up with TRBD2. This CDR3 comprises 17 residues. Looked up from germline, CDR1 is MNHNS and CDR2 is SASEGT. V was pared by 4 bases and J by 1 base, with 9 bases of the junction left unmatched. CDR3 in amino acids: CASSALSTSRNTGELFF. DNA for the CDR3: TGTGCCAGCAGTGCTTTATCGACTAGCAGGAACACCGGGGAGCTGTTTTTT.

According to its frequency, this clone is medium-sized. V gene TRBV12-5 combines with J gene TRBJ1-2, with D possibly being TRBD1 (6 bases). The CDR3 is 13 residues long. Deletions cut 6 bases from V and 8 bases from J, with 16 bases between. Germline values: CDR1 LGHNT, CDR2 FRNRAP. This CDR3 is CASGPTGFKGYTF. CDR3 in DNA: TGTGCTAGTGGCCCAACAGGGTTCAAGGGCTACACCTTC.